This TCR beta chain was identified in a study of cytomegalovirus exposure and HLA in healthy donors. Study conclusions and caveats: Around 18,000 TCR beta sequences were associated with HLA alleles at 0.05 false discovery rate in a later analysis. Owing to their indistinguishability, certain V segments, notably TRBV6-2 and TRBV6-3, were excluded.

The CDR3 covers 14 residues. Germline loops: CDR1 SGHDN, CDR2 FVKESK. Trimming stripped 0 bases from V and 8 bases from J, with 10 bases between. Points on this clone: Its specificity is unknown.

Primers included in the PCR were 60 Vbeta and 13 Jbeta primers. Profiled with immunoSEQ multiplex PCR; TCRdb holds only in-frame clones, not every one. The sample includes approximately 150,000 clones, 70% to 85% seen only once; the top ten take 2.1%. The J gene is TRBJ1-4, the V gene TRBV14; a possible D gene is TRBD1 (5 bases). This receptor was identified in a man aged 40-50 years in good health and CMV-seronegative. The source material was PBMCs. CDR3 DNA sequence: TGTGCCAGCAGCCAAGATAACCGGGGGGAAAAACTGTTTTTT. Its translation: CASSQDNRGEKLFF.